This passage covers 9 T cell receptor beta chains from one sample sequenced in a study of CD8 T cells in ankylosing spondylitis. TCRdb re-derived calls from the 5' RACE reads in MiXCR, one entry per CDR3 protein. There are under 150,000 distinct CDR3 sequences in the sample; about 8% occur only once, and 6% to 9.5% lies in the top ten. Sequenced input: synovial fluid, either unsorted or a sorted T cell fraction (not recorded which). The source of these receptors is a male donor with ankylosing spondylitis.

This chain connects TRBV20-1 to TRBJ2-5; possible D gene TRBD1, 5 bases. V lost 3 bases, J lost 2 bases, and 13 bases lay in between. The germline gives CDR1 DFQATT, CDR2 SNEGSKA (reference sequence). There are 14 residues in the CDR3. CDR3 nucleotide sequence: TGCAGTGCTAGTAGACAGCAGTCACAAGAGACCCAGTACTTC. It specifies CSASRQQSQETQYF.

This clonotype was seen only a few times. The chain is built from TRBV4-1 and TRBJ1-4; 9 bases align to TRBD1. The germline V gene encodes CDR1 MGHRA and CDR2 YSYEKL. The J segment lost 6 bases and the V segment lost 1 base, leaving 6 bases of the junction unmatched. This CDR3 is built from 16 residues. The CDR3 DNA sequence: TGCGCCAGCAGCCAAGTCGAGGGACAGGGTTATGAAAAACTGTTTTTT. This translates into CASSQVEGQGYEKLFF.

The table lists this clonotype with many counts. This rearrangement joins TRBV3-1 to TRBJ2-3; D tentatively fits TRBD1 or TRBD2 (5 bases each). The CDR3 extends over 14 amino acids. Germline V gives CDR1 LGHDT, CDR2 YNNKEL (reference sequence). With 0 bases removed from V and 5 bases from J, the gap between germline ends came to 9 bases. DNA of the CDR3: TGTGCCAGCAGCCAAGATGTGAGGGGAGATACGCAGTATTTT. As protein: CASSQDVRGDTQYF.

This clonotype occurred many times. At one end the junction does not follow the germline gene, possibly because of a read error. This chain uses TRBV5-1 with TRBJ2-7; D is unresolved. Germline V lookup: CDR1 SGHRS, CDR2 YFSETQ. CDR3 size: 12 residues. DNA for the CDR3: TGCGCCAGCAGCTTGGATGGGCGGTTTGCTGACTTC. Its protein product is CASSLDGRFADF.

In this sample, this clonotype turned up a few times. The chain carries TRBV10-3 and TRBJ1-1; 9 bases are shared with TRBD1. Germline values: CDR1 ENHRY, CDR2 SYGVKD. The CDR3 is 14 amino acids. V gave up 3 bases and J gave up 7 bases; unmatched junction bases: 6. The CDR3 DNA reads TGTGCCATCAGTGATGGGGACAGGGAGGTTGAAGCTTTCTTT. Encoded protein: CAISDGDREVEAFF.

The chain combines TRBV12-3 or TRBV12-4 with TRBJ2-1; TRBD1 matches at 9 bases. The CDR3 is 13 residues long. J lost 14 bases, V lost 1 base, and 6 bases had no gene match. CDR3 sequence: CASSLGLDRGEFF. As DNA, the CDR3 is TGTGCCAGCAGTTTAGGTTTGGACAGGGGAGAGTTCTTC.

This clonotype was counted ten times or more. V gene TRBV7-2 combines with J gene TRBJ1-1; D remains ambiguous. The CDR3 is 12 residues long. CDR1 is SGHTA and CDR2 is FQGNSA in the germline V gene. V was cut by 5 bases and J by 2 bases, with 6 bases left in between. CDR3: CASSQYNTEAFF. The DNA of the CDR3 is TGTGCCAGCAGCCAGTACAACACTGAAGCTTTCTTT.

This clonotype was seen at least ten times. One end of the junction fails to match germline, which may point to a read error. This sequence joins TRBV28 and TRBJ1-6; 8 bases map to TRBD1. Germline V lookup: CDR1 MDHEN, CDR2 SYDVKM. This CDR3 spans 13 amino acids. The CDR3 sequence is CTSQGAAPFTLHF. CDR3 bases: TGTACCAGTCAGGGGGCCGCCCCTTTCACCCTCCACTTT.

This clonotype showed up just a few times. The rearrangement joins TRBV6-2 or TRBV6-3 to TRBJ2-7; possible D gene TRBD2, 7 bases. With 7 bases removed from V and 0 bases from J, the gap between germline ends came to 13 bases. This CDR3 spans 14 amino acids. Germline V gene sequence: CDR1 MNHEY, CDR2 SVGEGT. In DNA, the CDR3 is TGTGCCAGCATTCGGGGGGCCAACTCCTACGAGCAGTACTTC. Encoded protein: CASIRGANSYEQYF.